The 21 T cell receptor beta chains given below trace back to one sample, sequenced in a study of shared clonotypes between healthy human individuals. Sequencing was performed with immunoSEQ multiplex PCR; in TCRdb, only in-frame clones are kept and a portion is missing. Of about 2 million clones in the sample, roughly 94% were seen once. Specimen: naive CD4+ T cells sorted from blood. Subset in this sample: CD45RA+ positively selected. These receptors were taken from a man aged 18 to 35 in good health.

V and J are TRBV10-3 and TRBJ2-1, with 10 bases that match TRBD1. With V trimmed by 9 bases and J by 7 bases, 9 bases remained unmatched. CDR1 and CDR2 from the germline V gene are ENHRY and SYGVKD. This CDR3 contains 14 residues. Here the CDR3 DNA reads TGTGCCATAGCTTTTGGACAGGGGGTAAATGAGCAGTTCTTC. It codes for CAIAFGQGVNEQFF.

This sequence joins TRBV28 and TRBJ1-1, with 8 bases identical to TRBD1. V lost 3 bases, J lost 11 bases, and 14 bases stayed unmatched. The CDR3 loop spans 15 amino acids. Germline values: CDR1 MDHEN, CDR2 SYDVKM. This CDR3 reads CASSLVSNPGQEAFF. CDR3 nucleotide sequence: TGTGCCAGCAGTTTGGTTAGCAACCCGGGACAGGAGGCTTTCTTT.

The chain is built from TRBV18 and TRBJ1-4; D gene uncertain. Trimming shortened V by 0 bases and J by 5 bases, and 7 bases separated the two germline ends. The germline V gene has CDR1 KGHSH and CDR2 LQKENI. The CDR3 has 14 amino acids. The CDR3: CASSPPSTNEKLFF. CDR3 DNA: TGTGCCAGCTCACCACCGTCGACCAATGAAAAACTGTTTTTT.

The rearrangement links TRBV7-8 to TRBJ1-6; TRBD1 aligns across 8 bases. CDR3 length: 15 residues. Germline CDR1 and CDR2: SGHVS and FQNEAQ. The V segment lost 5 bases and the J segment 7 bases; nucleotides outside the gene matches: 7. The CDR3 spells CASSPQTGENSPLHF. As DNA, the CDR3 is TGTGCCAGCAGCCCACAGACAGGGGAAAATTCACCCCTCCACTTT.

V and J are TRBV6-5 and TRBJ1-1; maybe TRBD1 (6 bases). The germline V gene has CDR1 MNHEY and CDR2 SVGAGI. Trimming cost V 6 bases and J 6 bases, with 20 bases left between them. The CDR3 runs to 15 residues. The DNA of the CDR3 is TGTGCCAGCAGCAAACCGACATTTTCAGGGGCTGAAGCTTTCTTT. Protein product: CASSKPTFSGAEAFF.

The table lists this clone with a count of one. The chain carries TRBV27 and TRBJ2-4; the D is unclear. Looked up from germline, CDR1 is MNHEY and CDR2 is SMNVEV (reference sequence). The CDR3 covers 17 residues. V gave up 6 bases and J gave up 2 bases, with 20 bases separating them. CDR3 amino acids: CASSRAVVPTSKNIQYF. The CDR3 nucleotides read TGTGCCAGCAGCCGTGCGGTCGTCCCAACATCCAAAAACATTCAGTACTTC.

The chain carries TRBV10-1 and TRBJ2-7; perhaps TRBD1 as D (6 bases). Trimming left V 5 bases short and J 3 bases short, with 14 bases between. Germline CDR1 reads WNHNN; CDR2 reads SYGVQD (reference sequence). The CDR3 totals 14 residues. The CDR3 protein is CASSRVQGDYEQYF. In nucleotides, the CDR3 is TGCGCCAGCAGTAGGGTACAGGGTGACTACGAGCAGTACTTC.

V usage is TRBV7-2 and J usage is TRBJ2-3, with 7 bases aligning to TRBD2. CDR3 length: 14 amino acids. Germline CDR1 and CDR2: SGHTA and FQGNSA. With V trimmed by 5 bases and J by 2 bases, 4 bases remained unmatched. CDR3 loop: CASSGRAHTDTQYF. The CDR3 region has the DNA TGTGCCAGCAGCGGGAGGGCGCACACAGATACGCAGTATTTT.

The genes are TRBV19 and TRBJ1-6, with TRBD1 as a possible D gene (6 bases). The CDR3 length is 15 residues. V lost 6 bases to trimming and J lost 9 bases, with 18 bases between them. The germline CDR1 and CDR2 sequences are LNHDA and SQIVND (reference sequence). The CDR3 sequence is CASRKGDPEISPLHF. CDR3 bases: TGTGCCAGTAGGAAGGGGGATCCTGAGATTTCACCCCTCCACTTT.

About this clone itself: A clone one base away is much larger, so this may be a read error. Other DNA sequences in the same sample also yield this CDR3. The chain uses TRBV4-2 and TRBJ2-5; 8 nucleotides line up with TRBD1. Trimming at V came to 5 bases and at J to 2 bases, leaving 7 bases not matched to a gene. CDR3 length equals 15 residues. Germline V gives CDR1 LGHNA, CDR2 YNFKEQ. The CDR3 spells CASSKGTGPQETQYF. In DNA form, the CDR3 reads TGTGCCAGCAGCAAGGGGACAGGACCACAAGAGACCCAGTACTTC.

This clone came up once. This sequence joins TRBV14 and TRBJ2-6; D not certain. Deletions cut 4 bases from V and 6 bases from J, with 7 bases between. Per the germline V gene, CDR1 is SGHDN and CDR2 is FVKESK. The length of the CDR3 is 13 residues. CDR3 nucleotide sequence: TGTGCCAGCAGCCTCTCCCAGGCCAACGTCCTGACTTTC. Amino acid sequence: CASSLSQANVLTF. The variable domain in full, with the rest retrieved from reference TRBV14 and TRBJ2-6, is EAGVTQFPSHSVIEKGQTVTLRCDPISGHDNLYWYRRVMGKEIKFLLHFVKESKQDESGMPNNRFLAERTGGTYSTLKVQPAELEDSGVYFCASSLSQANVLTFGAGSRLTVL.

On this clone: Germline is not matched at one junction end, which may reflect a read error. The chain combines TRBV19 with TRBJ1-6, with 12 bases identical to TRBD1. This CDR3 spans 16 amino acids. Germline CDR1 reads LNHDA; CDR2 reads SQIVND (reference sequence). As DNA, the CDR3 is TGTGCCAGTACCTCCGGGACAGGGGGCACGAATTCACCCCCCCACTTT. It specifies CASTSGTGGTNSPPHF.

This clone showed up just once. This sequence joins TRBV2 and TRBJ1-2; no reliable D call. CDR3 length equals 13 residues. Per the germline V gene, CDR1 is SNHLY and CDR2 is FYNNEI. The CDR3 sequence is CDASEMSGYGYTF. CDR3 in DNA: TGTGACGCCAGTGAGATGTCTGGCTATGGCTACACCTTC.

This CDR3 reads CSVERTSGANVLTF. The CDR3 region has the DNA TGCAGCGTTGAGAGGACATCTGGGGCCAACGTCCTGACTTTC. The J gene is TRBJ2-6, the V gene TRBV29-1; a weak D match, TRBD1 (5 bases). V was cut by 3 bases and J by 1 base, with 7 bases left in between. The CDR3 runs 14 residues. Germline values: CDR1 SQVTM, CDR2 ANQGSEA.

The chain is built from TRBV10-3 and TRBJ2-7, with D possibly TRBD1 on 5 matching bases. Germline loops: CDR1 ENHRY, CDR2 SYGVKD. V lost 7 bases, J lost 6 bases, and 16 bases lay in between. CDR3 length: 13 residues. The CDR3 loop reads CAINTDRSTEQYF. CDR3 in DNA: TGTGCCATCAACACAGACAGAAGCACCGAGCAGTACTTC.

The V and J genes are TRBV6-5 and TRBJ1-1; no clear D. CDR3 length: 14 amino acids. The germline V gene encodes CDR1 MNHEY and CDR2 SVGAGI. Trimming left V 8 bases short and J 1 base short, with 14 bases between. For the CDR3, the DNA is TGTGCCAGCCAGACGGGCCGGTCGAACACTGAAGCTTTCTTT. Translated: CASQTGRSNTEAFF.

V is TRBV15 and J is TRBJ1-2; 7 bases are a match to TRBD1. J lost 6 bases, V lost 0 bases, and 4 bases had no gene match. Germline V gene data show CDR1 as LNHNV and CDR2 as YYDKDF (reference sequence). The CDR3 runs 14 residues. The CDR3 is CATSRDLTGDGYTF. In nucleotides, the CDR3 is TGTGCCACCAGCAGAGATCTTACAGGGGATGGCTACACCTTC. Filled out from reference TRBV15 and TRBJ1-2, the complete variable domain reads DAMVIQNPRYQVTQFGKPVTLSCSQTLNHNVMYWYQQKSSQAPKLLFHYYDKDFNNEADTPDNFQSRRPNTSFCFLDIRSPGLGDTAMYLCATSRDLTGDGYTFGSGTRLTVV.

V usage is TRBV7-9 and J usage is TRBJ1-2; D is ambiguous. The CDR3 consists of 11 residues. Trimming cost V 8 bases and J 3 bases, with 7 bases left between them. The germline CDR1 and CDR2 sequences are SEHNR and FQNEAQ (reference sequence). CDR3 sequence: CASPGDYGYTF. CDR3 in DNA: TGTGCCAGCCCGGGCGACTATGGCTACACCTTC.

The gene calls are TRBV11-2 and TRBJ2-2; TRBD2 agrees at 11 bases. The germline V gene encodes CDR1 SGHAT and CDR2 FQNNGV. With 3 bases clipped from V and 8 bases from J, the junction kept 8 bases outside the gene matches. The CDR3 is 16 residues long. CDR3 protein: CASSLFTSGRFGELFF. The CDR3 region has the DNA TGTGCCAGCAGCTTGTTTACTAGCGGGAGATTTGGGGAGCTGTTTTTT.

This chain connects TRBV5-1 to TRBJ2-7; 8 bases agree with TRBD2. Germline V lookup: CDR1 SGHRS, CDR2 YFSETQ. The CDR3 runs to 16 residues. The V segment lost 1 base and the J segment 0 bases; nucleotides outside the gene matches: 6. CDR3 protein: CASSLISAGGSYEQYF. CDR3 coding DNA: TGCGCCAGCAGCTTGATCTCGGCGGGGGGCTCCTACGAGCAGTACTTC.

In regard to this clone: Relative to the germline gene, one junction end is altered; a read error may explain this. V and J are TRBV6-5 and TRBJ2-3; 9 positions match TRBD2. The length of the CDR3 is 14 residues. Germline V gives CDR1 MNHEY, CDR2 SVGAGI. CDR3 DNA: TGTGCCGGCAGCCTGGGACTAGCAACAGATACGCAGTATTTT. This sequence encodes CAGSLGLATDTQYF.